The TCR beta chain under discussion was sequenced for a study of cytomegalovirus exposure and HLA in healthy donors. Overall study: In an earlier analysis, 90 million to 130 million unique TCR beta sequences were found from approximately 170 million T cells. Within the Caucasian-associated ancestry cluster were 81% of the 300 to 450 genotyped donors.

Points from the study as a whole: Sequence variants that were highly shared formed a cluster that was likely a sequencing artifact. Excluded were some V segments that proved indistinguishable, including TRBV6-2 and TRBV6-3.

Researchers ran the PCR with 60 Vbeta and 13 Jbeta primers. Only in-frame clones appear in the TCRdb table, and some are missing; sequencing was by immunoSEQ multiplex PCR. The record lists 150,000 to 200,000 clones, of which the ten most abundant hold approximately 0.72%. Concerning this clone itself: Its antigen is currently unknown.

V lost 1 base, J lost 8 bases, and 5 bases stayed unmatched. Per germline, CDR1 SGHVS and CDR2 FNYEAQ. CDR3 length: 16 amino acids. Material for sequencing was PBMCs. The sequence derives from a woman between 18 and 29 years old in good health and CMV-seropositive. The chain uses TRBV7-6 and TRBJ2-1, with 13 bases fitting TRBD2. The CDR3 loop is CASSLGLAGGSDEQFF. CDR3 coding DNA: TGTGCCAGCAGCTTAGGACTAGCGGGAGGCTCGGATGAGCAGTTCTTC.